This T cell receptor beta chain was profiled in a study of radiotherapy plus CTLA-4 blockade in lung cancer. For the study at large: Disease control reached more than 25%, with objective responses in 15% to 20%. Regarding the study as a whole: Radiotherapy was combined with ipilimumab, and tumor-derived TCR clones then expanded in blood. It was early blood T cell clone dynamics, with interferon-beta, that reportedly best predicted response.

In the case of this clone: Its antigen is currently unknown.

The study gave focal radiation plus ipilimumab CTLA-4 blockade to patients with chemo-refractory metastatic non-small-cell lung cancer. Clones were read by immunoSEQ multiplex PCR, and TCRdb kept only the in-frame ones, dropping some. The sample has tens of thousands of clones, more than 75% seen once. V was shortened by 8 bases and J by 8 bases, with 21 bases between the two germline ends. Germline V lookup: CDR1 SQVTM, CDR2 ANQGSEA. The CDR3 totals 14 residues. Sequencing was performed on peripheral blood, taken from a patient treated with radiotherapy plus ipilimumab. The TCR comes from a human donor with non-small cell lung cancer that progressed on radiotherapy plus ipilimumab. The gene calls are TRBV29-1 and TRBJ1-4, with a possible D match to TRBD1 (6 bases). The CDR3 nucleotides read TGCAGCTTACGGTCTGGGGGGCCGGGCGAAAAACTGTTTTTT. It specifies CSLRSGGPGEKLFF.